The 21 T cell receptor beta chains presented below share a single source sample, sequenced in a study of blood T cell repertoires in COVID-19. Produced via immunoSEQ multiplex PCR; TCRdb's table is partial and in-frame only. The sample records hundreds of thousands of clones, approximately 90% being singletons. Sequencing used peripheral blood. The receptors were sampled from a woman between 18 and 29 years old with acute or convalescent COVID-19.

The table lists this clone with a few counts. The CDR3 DNA follows: TGTGCCAGCAGTGACCTAGGGGGCGGCTACACTGAAGCTTTCTTT. Its protein product is CASSDLGGGYTEAFF. The J gene is TRBJ1-1, the V gene TRBV6-1; TRBD1 matches 7 bases. V lost 3 bases, J lost 3 bases, and 7 bases stayed unmatched. Looked up from germline, CDR1 is MNHNS and CDR2 is SASEGT. The CDR3 is made up of 15 amino acids.

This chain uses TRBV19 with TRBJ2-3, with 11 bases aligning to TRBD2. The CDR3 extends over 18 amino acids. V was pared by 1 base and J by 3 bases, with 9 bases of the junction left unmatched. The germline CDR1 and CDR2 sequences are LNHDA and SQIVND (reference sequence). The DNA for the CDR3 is TGTGCCAGTAGTATAGCTAGCGGGGGGCTTCTGGCTACAGATACGCAGTATTTT. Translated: CASSIASGGLLATDTQYF.

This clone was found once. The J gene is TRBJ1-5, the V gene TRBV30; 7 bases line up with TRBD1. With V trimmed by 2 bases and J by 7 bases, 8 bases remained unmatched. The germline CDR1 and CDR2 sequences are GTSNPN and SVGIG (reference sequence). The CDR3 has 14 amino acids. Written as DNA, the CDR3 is TGTGCCTGGAGTCTCCCCCAGGGGGGACAGCCCCAGCATTTT. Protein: CAWSLPQGGQPQHF. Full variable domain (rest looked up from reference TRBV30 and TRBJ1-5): SQTIHQWPATLVQPVGSPLSLECTVEGTSNPNLYWYRQAAGRGLQLLFYSVGIGQISSEVPQNLSASRPQDRQFILSSKKLLLSDSGFYLCAWSLPQGGQPQHFGDGTRLSIL.

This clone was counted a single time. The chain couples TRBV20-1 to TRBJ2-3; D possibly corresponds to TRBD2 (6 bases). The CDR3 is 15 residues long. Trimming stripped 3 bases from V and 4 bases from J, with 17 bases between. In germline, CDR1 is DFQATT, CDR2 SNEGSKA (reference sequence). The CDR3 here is CSASLKLAPSDTQYF. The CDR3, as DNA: TGCAGTGCTAGTCTCAAACTAGCCCCATCAGATACGCAGTATTTT.

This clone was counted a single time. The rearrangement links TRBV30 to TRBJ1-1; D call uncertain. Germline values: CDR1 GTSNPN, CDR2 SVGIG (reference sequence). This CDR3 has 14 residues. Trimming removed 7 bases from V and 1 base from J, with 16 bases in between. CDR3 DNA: TGTGCCTCCTCCCGCCGGGGAGGGAACACTGAAGCTTTCTTT. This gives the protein CASSRRGGNTEAFF.

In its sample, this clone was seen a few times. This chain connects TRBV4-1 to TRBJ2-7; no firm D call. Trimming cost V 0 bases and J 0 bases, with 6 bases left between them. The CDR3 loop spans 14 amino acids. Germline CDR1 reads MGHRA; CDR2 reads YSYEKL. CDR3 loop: CASSQDAGSYEQYF. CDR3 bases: TGCGCCAGCAGCCAAGACGCCGGCTCCTACGAGCAGTACTTC.

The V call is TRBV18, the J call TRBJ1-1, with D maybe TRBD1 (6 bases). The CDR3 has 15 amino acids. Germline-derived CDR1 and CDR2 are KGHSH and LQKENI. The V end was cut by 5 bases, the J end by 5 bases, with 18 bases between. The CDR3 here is CASSSTIQGLTEAFF. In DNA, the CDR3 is TGTGCCAGCTCATCCACAATACAGGGTCTAACTGAAGCTTTCTTT.

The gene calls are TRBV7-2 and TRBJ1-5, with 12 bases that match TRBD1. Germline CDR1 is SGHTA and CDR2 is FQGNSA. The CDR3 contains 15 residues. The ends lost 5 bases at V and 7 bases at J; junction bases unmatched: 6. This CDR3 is CASSGPGTGGQPQHF. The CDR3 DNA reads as TGTGCCAGCAGCGGGCCCGGGACAGGGGGCCAGCCCCAGCATTTT.

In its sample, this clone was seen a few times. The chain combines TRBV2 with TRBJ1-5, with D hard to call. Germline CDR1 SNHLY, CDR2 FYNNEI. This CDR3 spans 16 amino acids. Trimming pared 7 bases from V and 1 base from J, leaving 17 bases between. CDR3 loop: CASTAGVSGSNQPQHF. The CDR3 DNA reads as TGTGCCAGCACCGCGGGCGTCAGCGGGAGCAATCAGCCCCAGCATTTT.

Written as DNA, the CDR3 is TGTGCCAGAAGCAGTTCCGGGATCATCACCTACGAGCAGTACTTC. Amino acids: CARSSSGIITYEQYF. J is TRBJ2-7 and V is TRBV5-3, with D possibly TRBD2 on 5 matching bases. TRBV5-3 is reported as an ORF; its role is uncertain. Trimming shortened V by 4 bases and J by 2 bases, and 16 bases separated the two germline ends. CDR3 length: 15 amino acids.

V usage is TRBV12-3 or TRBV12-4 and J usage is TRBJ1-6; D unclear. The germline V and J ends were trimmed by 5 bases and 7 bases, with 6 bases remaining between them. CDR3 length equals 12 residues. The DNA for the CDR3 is TGTGCCAGCAGTACCCAGAATTCACCCCTCCACTTT. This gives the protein CASSTQNSPLHF.

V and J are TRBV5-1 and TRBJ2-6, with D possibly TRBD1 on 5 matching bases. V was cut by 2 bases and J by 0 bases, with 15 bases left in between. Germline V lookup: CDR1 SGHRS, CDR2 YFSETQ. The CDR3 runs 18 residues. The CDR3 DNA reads TGCGCCAGCAGCTTAGTAGTGGCAGGGAACTCTGGGGCCAACGTCCTGACTTTC. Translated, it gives CASSLVVAGNSGANVLTF.

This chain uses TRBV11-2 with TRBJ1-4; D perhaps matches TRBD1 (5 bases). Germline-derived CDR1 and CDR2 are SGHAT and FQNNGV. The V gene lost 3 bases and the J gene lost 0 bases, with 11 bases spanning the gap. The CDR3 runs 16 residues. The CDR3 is CASSFPGLTTNEKLFF. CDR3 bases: TGTGCCAGCAGCTTTCCGGGACTCACAACTAATGAAAAACTGTTTTTT.

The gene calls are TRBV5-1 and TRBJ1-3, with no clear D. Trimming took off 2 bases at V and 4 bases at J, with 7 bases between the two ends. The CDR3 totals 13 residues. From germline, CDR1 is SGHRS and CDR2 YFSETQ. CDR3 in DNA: TGCGCCAGCAGCTTTGAGTTGGGAAACACCATATATTTT. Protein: CASSFELGNTIYF.

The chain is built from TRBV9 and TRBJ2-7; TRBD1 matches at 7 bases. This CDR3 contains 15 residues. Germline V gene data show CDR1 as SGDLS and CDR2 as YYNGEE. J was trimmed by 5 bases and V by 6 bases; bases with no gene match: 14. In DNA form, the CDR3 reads TGTGCCAGCACCCTGGGGCCGACAGGGTTCAACGAGCAGTACTTC. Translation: CASTLGPTGFNEQYF.

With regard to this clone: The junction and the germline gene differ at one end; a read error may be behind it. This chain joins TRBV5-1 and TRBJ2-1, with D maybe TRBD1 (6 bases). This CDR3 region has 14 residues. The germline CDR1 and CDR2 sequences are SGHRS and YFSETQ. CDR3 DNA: TGCGCCAGCAGCCCCGGACAGATTAAGAATGGGCAGTTCTTC. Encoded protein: CASSPGQIKNGQFF.

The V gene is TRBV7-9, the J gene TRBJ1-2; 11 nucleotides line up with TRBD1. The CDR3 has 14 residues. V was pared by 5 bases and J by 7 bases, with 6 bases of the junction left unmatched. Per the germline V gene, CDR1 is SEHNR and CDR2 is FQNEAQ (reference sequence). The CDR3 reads CASSHPGTGGGYTF. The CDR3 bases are TGTGCCAGCAGCCACCCAGGGACAGGGGGTGGCTACACCTTC.

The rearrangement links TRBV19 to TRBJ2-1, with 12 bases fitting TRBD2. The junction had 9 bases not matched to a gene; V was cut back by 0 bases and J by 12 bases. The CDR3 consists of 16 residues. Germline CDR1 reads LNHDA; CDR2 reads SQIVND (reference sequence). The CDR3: CASSIDGASGGASQFF. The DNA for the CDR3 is TGTGCCAGTAGTATAGATGGGGCTAGCGGGGGGGCCTCGCAGTTCTTC.

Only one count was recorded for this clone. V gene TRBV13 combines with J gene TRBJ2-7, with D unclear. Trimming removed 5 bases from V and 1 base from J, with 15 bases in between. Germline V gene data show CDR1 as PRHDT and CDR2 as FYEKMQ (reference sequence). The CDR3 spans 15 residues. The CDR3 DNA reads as TGTGCCAGCAGCCCCCCTCGTTCAGATTCCTACGAGCAGTACTTC. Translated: CASSPPRSDSYEQYF.

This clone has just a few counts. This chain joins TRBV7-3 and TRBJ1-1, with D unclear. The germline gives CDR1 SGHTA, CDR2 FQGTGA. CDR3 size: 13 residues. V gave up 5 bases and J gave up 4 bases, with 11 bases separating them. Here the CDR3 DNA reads TGTGCCAGCAGCGCTCAGTGGAGCACTGAAGCTTTCTTT. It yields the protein CASSAQWSTEAFF.

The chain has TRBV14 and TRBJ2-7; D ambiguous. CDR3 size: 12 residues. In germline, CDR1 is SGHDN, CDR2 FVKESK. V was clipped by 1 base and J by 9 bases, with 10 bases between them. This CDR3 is CASSQVLAVQYF. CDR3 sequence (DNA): TGTGCCAGCAGCCAAGTGCTGGCGGTGCAGTACTTC.